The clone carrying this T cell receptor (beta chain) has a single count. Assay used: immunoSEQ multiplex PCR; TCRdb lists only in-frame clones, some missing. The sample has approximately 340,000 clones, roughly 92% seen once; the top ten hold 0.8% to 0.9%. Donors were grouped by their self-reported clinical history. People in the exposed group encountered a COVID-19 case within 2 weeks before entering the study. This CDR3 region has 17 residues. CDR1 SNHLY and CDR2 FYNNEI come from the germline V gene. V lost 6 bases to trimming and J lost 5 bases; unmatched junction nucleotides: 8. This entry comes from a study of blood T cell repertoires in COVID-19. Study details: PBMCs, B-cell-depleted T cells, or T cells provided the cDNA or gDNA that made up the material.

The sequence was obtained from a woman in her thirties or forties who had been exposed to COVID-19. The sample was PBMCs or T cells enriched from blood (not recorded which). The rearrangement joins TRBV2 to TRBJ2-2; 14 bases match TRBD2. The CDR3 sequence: CASSARLAGGPTGELFF. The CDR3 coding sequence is TGTGCCAGCAGCGCTCGACTAGCGGGGGGGCCGACCGGGGAGCTGTTTTTT. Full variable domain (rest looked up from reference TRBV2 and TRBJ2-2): EPEVTQTPSHQVTQMGQEVILRCVPISNHLYFYWYRQILGQKVEFLVSFYNNEISEKSEIFDDQFSVERPDGSNFTLKIRSTKLEDSAMYFCASSARLAGGPTGELFFGEGSRLTVL.